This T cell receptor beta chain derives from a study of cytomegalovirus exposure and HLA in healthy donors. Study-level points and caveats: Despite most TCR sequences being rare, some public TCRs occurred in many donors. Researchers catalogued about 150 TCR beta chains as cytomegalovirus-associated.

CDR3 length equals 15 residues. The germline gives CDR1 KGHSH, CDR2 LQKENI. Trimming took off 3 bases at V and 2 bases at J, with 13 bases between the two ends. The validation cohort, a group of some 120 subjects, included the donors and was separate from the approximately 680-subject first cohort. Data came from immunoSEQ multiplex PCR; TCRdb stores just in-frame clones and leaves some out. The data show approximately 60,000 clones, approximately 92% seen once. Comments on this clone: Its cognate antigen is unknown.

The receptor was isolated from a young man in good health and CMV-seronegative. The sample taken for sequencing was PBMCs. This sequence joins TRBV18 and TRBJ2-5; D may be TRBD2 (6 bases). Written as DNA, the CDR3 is TGTGCCAGCTCACCTCCATCCAGCGGGCAAGAGACCCAGTACTTC. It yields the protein CASSPPSSGQETQYF.